Listed below are T cell receptor beta chains from one sample, sequenced in a study of beta chain features in type 1 diabetes. Clones were sequenced by immunoSEQ multiplex PCR, and TCRdb holds only the in-frame ones, with some missing. The sample contains about 240,000 clones, 27% of which appear only once. Sequenced input: central memory CD4+ T cells from blood. Receptor source: a man aged 25 to 40 in good health. CDR3s include the opening cysteine and the closing phenylalanine or tryptophan. A D gene is named only where the DNA matches it firmly. Size is stated for part of the rows, as once, few or many counts, or as a class when the clone is expanded.

d_call: -
clone_size: -
j_call: TRBJ2-1
v_call: TRBV6-4
cdr3_aa: CASSVQEGTYEQFF
cdr3_nt: TGTGCCAGCAGTGTTCAGGAGGGGACCTATGAGCAGTTCTTC

d_call: -
clone_size: -
j_call: TRBJ1-2
v_call: TRBV6-6
cdr3_aa: CASSPGTSRNYGYTF
cdr3_nt: TGTGCCAGCAGCCCAGGGACTTCTCGGAACTATGGCTACACCTTC

d_call: TRBD1
clone_size: many
j_call: TRBJ1-5
v_call: TRBV28
cdr3_aa: CASSLGTGGNQPQHF
cdr3_nt: TGTGCCAGCAGTTTGGGGACAGGGGGTAATCAGCCCCAGCATTTT

d_call: TRBD2
clone_size: -
j_call: TRBJ2-3
v_call: TRBV4-3
cdr3_aa: CASSQVSGIRTDTQYF
cdr3_nt: TGCGCCAGCAGCCAAGTGAGCGGGATTAGGACAGATACGCAGTATTTT

d_call: -
clone_size: -
j_call: TRBJ2-1
v_call: TRBV7-2
cdr3_aa: CASSPPEESWQFF
cdr3_nt: TGTGCCAGCAGCCCCCCGGAGGAGAGCTGGCAGTTCTTC

d_call: -
clone_size: few
j_call: TRBJ1-2
v_call: TRBV28
cdr3_aa: CASSFSAYGYTF
cdr3_nt: TGTGCCAGCAGTTTCTCGGCCTATGGCTACACCTTC

d_call: -
clone_size: few
j_call: TRBJ2-1
v_call: TRBV30
cdr3_aa: CASINRHNEQFF
cdr3_nt: TGTGCCTCTATAAACCGGCACAATGAGCAGTTCTTC

d_call: TRBD2
clone_size: few
j_call: TRBJ2-3
v_call: TRBV5-6
cdr3_aa: CASSLERAGGLADTQYF
cdr3_nt: TGTGCCAGCAGCTTGGAGAGAGCGGGGGGACTGGCAGATACGCAGTATTTT

d_call: TRBD2
clone_size: many
j_call: TRBJ2-7
v_call: TRBV13
cdr3_aa: CASSPGGVSYEQYF
cdr3_nt: TGTGCCAGCAGCCCCGGGGGGGTCTCCTACGAGCAGTACTTC

d_call: TRBD1
clone_size: -
j_call: TRBJ2-6
v_call: TRBV15
cdr3_aa: CATSSQTRGPNVLTF
cdr3_nt: TGTGCCACCAGCAGTCAAACCAGGGGGCCAAACGTCCTGACTTTC

d_call: -
clone_size: few
j_call: TRBJ2-4
v_call: TRBV29-1
cdr3_aa: CSGEPGEGSKNIQYF
cdr3_nt: TGCAGCGGTGAACCAGGGGAGGGATCCAAAAACATTCAGTACTTC

d_call: -
clone_size: -
j_call: TRBJ1-2
v_call: TRBV29-1
cdr3_aa: CSFDLTEGHQGYTF
cdr3_nt: TGCAGCTTTGACTTGACCGAAGGACATCAGGGCTACACCTTC

d_call: -
clone_size: -
j_call: TRBJ2-1
v_call: TRBV4-3
cdr3_aa: CASSQDTLNEQFF
cdr3_nt: TGCGCCAGCAGCCAAGACACGCTCAATGAGCAGTTCTTC

d_call: TRBD1
clone_size: few
j_call: TRBJ2-3
v_call: TRBV30
cdr3_aa: CAWSVQGADTQYF
cdr3_nt: TGTGCCTGGAGTGTACAGGGGGCCGATACGCAGTATTTT

d_call: -
clone_size: -
j_call: TRBJ2-7
v_call: TRBV29-1
cdr3_aa: CSVERPNYEQYF
cdr3_nt: TGCAGCGTTGAACGACCAAACTACGAGCAGTACTTC

d_call: TRBD2
clone_size: -
j_call: TRBJ2-2
v_call: TRBV9
cdr3_aa: CASSMSSGKDTGELFF
cdr3_nt: TGTGCCAGCAGCATGAGTAGCGGGAAGGACACCGGGGAGCTGTTTTTT

d_call: TRBD2
clone_size: -
j_call: TRBJ2-2
v_call: TRBV5-1
cdr3_aa: CASSLELAGRTGELFF
cdr3_nt: TGCGCCAGCAGCTTGGAACTAGCGGGACGGACCGGGGAGCTGTTTTTT

d_call: TRBD2
clone_size: -
j_call: TRBJ2-7
v_call: TRBV30
cdr3_aa: CAWKTSGRGAEQYF
cdr3_nt: TGTGCCTGGAAGACTAGCGGGAGGGGAGCCGAGCAGTACTTC

d_call: TRBD1
clone_size: few
j_call: TRBJ2-6
v_call: TRBV5-1
cdr3_aa: CASGLTGGSSGANVLTF
cdr3_nt: TGCGCCAGCGGATTGACAGGGGGGTCGTCTGGGGCCAACGTCCTGACTTTC